One sample yielded the 31 T cell receptor beta chains listed below, sequenced in a study of technical replicates of blood from a few donors. The assay was immunoSEQ multiplex PCR, and TCRdb's table has in-frame clones only and misses some. The data contain roughly 76,000 clones, more than 90% of them singletons. Sequencing input: T cells isolated from PBMCs. All receptors derive from a human donor in good health. Some clones in this sample may be carry-over from other donors' samples.

The chain has TRBV4-3 and TRBJ2-3; 12 bases are shared with TRBD2. The CDR3 contains 17 residues. Germline V gives CDR1 LGHNA, CDR2 YSLEER. After removal of 4 bases from V and 2 bases from J, the junction contained 7 bases not matched to a gene. CDR3 region: CASSRLLAGGYTDTQYF. DNA of the CDR3: TGCGCCAGCAGCCGGTTACTAGCGGGAGGATACACAGATACGCAGTATTTT.

V usage is TRBV5-6 and J usage is TRBJ1-4; unclear D gene. The germline V gene has CDR1 SGHDT and CDR2 YYEEEE. Trimming removed 2 bases from V and 0 bases from J, with 5 bases in between. CDR3 size: 14 residues. The CDR3 DNA is TGTGCCAGCAGCTTCAGCGCAACTAATGAAAAACTGTTTTTT. Its protein product is CASSFSATNEKLFF.

The V and J genes are TRBV4-1 and TRBJ2-5, with D unclear. The ends were cut back, 1 base at V and 5 bases at J, with 5 bases in the middle. CDR1 and CDR2 from the germline V gene are MGHRA and YSYEKL. CDR3 size: 12 residues. This CDR3 reads CASSQVLETQYF. CDR3 in DNA: TGCGCCAGCAGCCAAGTCCTGGAGACCCAGTACTTC.

The J gene is TRBJ1-5, the V gene TRBV6-1; the match to TRBD1 covers 12 bases. The germline CDR1 and CDR2 sequences are MNHNS and SASEGT. The CDR3 length is 16 residues. Trimming cost V 2 bases and J 7 bases; bases outside gene matches: 6. The CDR3, as DNA: TGTGCCAGCAGTGAACTGGGACAGGGGGCCAGACAGCCCCAGCATTTT. The encoded protein is CASSELGQGARQPQHF.

The chain combines TRBV6-5 with TRBJ2-2, with 11 bases fitting TRBD2. This CDR3 comprises 15 residues. Germline values: CDR1 MNHEY, CDR2 SVGAGI. With V trimmed by 5 bases and J by 6 bases, 5 bases remained unmatched. CDR3 coding DNA: TGTGCCAGCAGTGGCAGTAGCGGGAGGGCCGGGGAGCTGTTTTTT. Translated: CASSGSSGRAGELFF.

Written as DNA, the CDR3 is TGTGCCAGCAGCTTAGCCCAGGGTAGGGCAGATACGCAGTATTTT. It is translated as CASSLAQGRADTQYF. V gene TRBV7-6 combines with J gene TRBJ2-3; D is perhaps TRBD1 (5 bases). CDR1 and CDR2 (germline): SGHVS, FNYEAQ. Trimming stripped 0 bases from V and 4 bases from J, with 11 bases between. The CDR3 has 15 residues.

The rearrangement joins TRBV28 to TRBJ2-5, with 9 bases aligning to TRBD1. The CDR3 consists of 14 residues. CDR1 and CDR2 (germline): MDHEN, SYDVKM. The V and J ends lost 6 bases and 4 bases, in that order; junction bases with no gene match: 6. The CDR3 sequence: CASSHRDRVETQYF. The CDR3 nucleotides read TGTGCCAGCAGCCACCGGGACAGGGTAGAGACCCAGTACTTC.

The chain recombines TRBV6-1 with TRBJ2-1, with 9 positions matching TRBD1. Germline loops: CDR1 MNHNS, CDR2 SASEGT. The CDR3 consists of 14 residues. The J segment lost 3 bases and the V segment lost 7 bases, leaving 4 bases of the junction unmatched. For the CDR3, the DNA is TGTGCCAGCATGTTGGGACAGGGCTACAATGAGCAGTTCTTC. Its protein is CASMLGQGYNEQFF.

The chain combines TRBV19 with TRBJ2-2, with TRBD2 identical over 7 bases. The germline CDR1 and CDR2 sequences are LNHDA and SQIVND (reference sequence). The CDR3 loop spans 14 amino acids. The V segment lost 6 bases and the J segment 2 bases; nucleotides outside the gene matches: 3. CDR3 coding DNA: TGTGCCAGTAGCCTAGCGGTAAACACCGGGGAGCTGTTTTTT. This codes for CASSLAVNTGELFF.

V is TRBV18 and J is TRBJ1-2; 8 bases agree with TRBD1. The junction had 9 bases not matched to a gene; V was cut back by 5 bases and J by 4 bases. Germline V gene lookup returns CDR1 KGHSH and CDR2 LQKENI. This CDR3 has 15 residues. In DNA, the CDR3 is TGTGCCAGCTCAGGTCAGGGGGCGCAGAGCTATGGCTACACCTTC. Protein: CASSGQGAQSYGYTF.

The chain recombines TRBV13 with TRBJ2-7; TRBD1 aligns across 7 bases. Unmatched junction bases numbered 2, after V lost 1 base and J lost 2 bases. The germline CDR1 and CDR2 sequences are PRHDT and FYEKMQ (reference sequence). The CDR3 is 14 amino acids. The CDR3 DNA follows: TGTGCCAGCAGCTTAGAGGGACAGACCTACGAGCAGTACTTC. This encodes CASSLEGQTYEQYF.

The rearrangement uses TRBV2 and TRBJ2-1; possibly TRBD1 for D (5 bases). The V and J ends lost 4 bases and 0 bases respectively, with 10 bases between them. The CDR3 runs 15 residues. CDR1 and CDR2 from the germline V gene are SNHLY and FYNNEI. CDR3 DNA sequence: TGTGCCAGCAGTGTGGCAGGGTACTCCTACAATGAGCAGTTCTTC. This gives the protein CASSVAGYSYNEQFF.

The chain joins TRBV14 to TRBJ2-6; D not resolved. The CDR3 totals 18 residues. CDR1 SGHDN and CDR2 FVKESK come from the germline V gene. V lost 0 bases, J lost 0 bases, and 12 bases lay in between. Here the CDR3 reads CASSQDYKFSSGANVLTF. CDR3 nucleotides: TGTGCCAGCAGCCAAGATTATAAATTTAGCTCTGGGGCCAACGTCCTGACTTTC.

The chain couples TRBV25-1 to TRBJ2-3, with unresolved D. This CDR3 has 15 amino acids. In germline, CDR1 is MGHDK, CDR2 SYGVNS. Trimming left V 0 bases short and J 5 bases short, with 12 bases between. The CDR3 spells CASSEYLFLGDTQYF. In DNA form, the CDR3 reads TGTGCCAGCAGTGAATATTTATTTCTAGGAGATACGCAGTATTTT.

V is TRBV27 and J is TRBJ1-3; 7 nucleotides match TRBD1. CDR1 and CDR2 from the germline V gene are MNHEY and SMNVEV (reference sequence). V dropped 2 bases and J dropped 2; count of bases not matched to a gene: 6. The CDR3 extends over 16 amino acids. CDR3 bases: TGTGCCAGCAGTTTAAGAGGGGGCTTCGCTGGAAACACCATATATTTT. It is translated as CASSLRGGFAGNTIYF.

The chain is built from TRBV5-1 and TRBJ2-2; no firm D call. CDR1 is SGHRS and CDR2 is YFSETQ in the germline V gene. The CDR3 runs 14 residues. V was shortened by 0 bases and J by 7 bases, with 10 bases between the two germline ends. CDR3 region: CASSLDQVNGELFF. CDR3 nucleotides: TGCGCCAGCAGCTTGGATCAGGTCAACGGGGAGCTGTTTTTT.

The V and J genes are TRBV6-5 and TRBJ2-7; 9 positions agree with TRBD1. This CDR3 spans 14 amino acids. Per the germline V gene, CDR1 is MNHEY and CDR2 is SVGAGI. The V segment lost 2 bases and the J segment 5 bases; nucleotides outside the gene matches: 4. CDR3 sequence: CASSYAQGANEQYF. Here the CDR3 DNA reads TGTGCCAGCAGTTACGCACAGGGGGCGAACGAGCAGTACTTC.

The gene calls are TRBV19 and TRBJ2-7; D might be TRBD1 (6 bases). V was cut by 8 bases and J by 2 bases, with 13 bases left in between. The CDR3 has 13 residues. The germline gives CDR1 LNHDA, CDR2 SQIVND (reference sequence). The CDR3 reads CASSQGTPYEQYF. CDR3 bases: TGTGCCAGTTCACAGGGAACCCCCTACGAGCAGTACTTC.

This clone was seen once. V and J are TRBV28 and TRBJ2-7; weak D call: TRBD1 (6 bases). The V gene lost 8 bases and the J gene lost 5 bases, with 16 bases spanning the gap. The length of the CDR3 is 13 residues. Germline CDR1 MDHEN, CDR2 SYDVKM. The CDR3 nucleotides are TGTGCCAGCGAACTTACAGGGACGGACGAGCAGTACTTC. This codes for CASELTGTDEQYF. The full variable domain, in which reference TRBV28 and TRBJ2-7 provide the parts outside the CDR3, is DVKVTQSSRYLVKRTGEKVFLECVQDMDHENMFWYRQDPGLGLRLIYFSYDVKMKEKGDIPEGYSVSREKKERFSLILESASTNQTSMYLCASELTGTDEQYFGPGTRLTVT.

The chain combines TRBV5-6 with TRBJ2-5; 7 nucleotides match TRBD1. With 1 base clipped from V and 5 bases from J, the junction kept 5 bases outside the gene matches. Germline V gene lookup returns CDR1 SGHDT and CDR2 YYEEEE. The CDR3 sequence is 14 residues long. In DNA form, the CDR3 reads TGTGCCAGCAGCTTGCTGACAGGGCAGGAGACCCAGTACTTC. Amino acids: CASSLLTGQETQYF.

The chain combines TRBV19 with TRBJ2-7; 7 bases match TRBD2. The CDR3 has 16 residues. CDR1 and CDR2 (germline): LNHDA, SQIVND (reference sequence). Trimming cost V 3 bases and J 2 bases; bases outside gene matches: 10. The CDR3 loop is CASSIWGGRAAYEQYF. CDR3 in DNA: TGTGCCAGTAGTATCTGGGGAGGGAGGGCCGCCTACGAGCAGTACTTC.

Only one count was recorded for this clone. The V and J genes are TRBV21-1 and TRBJ2-3; the table's D call, TRBD2, was not checked against the DNA. TRBV21-1 is reported as a pseudogene. This CDR3 contains 17 residues. CDR3 protein: CATLAPGLRAGTDTQYF. The CDR3, as DNA: TGTGCCACCCTAGCTCCGGGACTACGCGCCGGCACAGATACGCAGTATTTT.

Of note for this clone: One junction end disagrees with the germline gene, perhaps due to a read error. The rearrangement joins TRBV29-1 to TRBJ2-1; 7 nucleotides line up with TRBD2. This CDR3 has 13 residues. Germline V gene lookup returns CDR1 SQVTM and CDR2 ANQGSEA. CDR3 protein: CSVAASSGNGQFF. The CDR3 nucleotides read TGCAGCGTTGCGGCCTCTAGCGGTAATGGGCAGTTCTTC.

Remarks on this clone: At one end, the junction sequence differs from germline, possibly due to a read error. This sample includes further DNA sequences coding for the same CDR3. This sequence joins TRBV6-5 and TRBJ2-1, with 12 bases aligning to TRBD1. From germline, CDR1 is MNHEY and CDR2 SVGAGI. This CDR3 is built from 15 residues. For the CDR3, the DNA is TGTGCCAGCAGTTGGGACAGGGGGCAGAGAAATGAACAGTTCTTC. This sequence encodes CASSWDRGQRNEQFF.

This chain uses TRBV7-9 with TRBJ1-2, with a possible D match to TRBD1 (6 bases). In germline, CDR1 is SEHNR, CDR2 FQNEAQ (reference sequence). This CDR3 has 14 amino acids. V lost 6 bases, J lost 2 bases, and 13 bases lay in between. This CDR3 is CASSQGSENYGYTF. The CDR3 DNA sequence: TGTGCCAGCAGTCAGGGGTCAGAGAACTATGGCTACACCTTC. Full variable domain (rest looked up from reference TRBV7-9 and TRBJ1-2): DTGVSQNPRHKITKRGQNVTFRCDPISEHNRLYWYRQTLGQGPEFLTYFQNEAQLEKSRLLSDRFSAERPKGSFSTLEIQRTEQGDSAMYLCASSQGSENYGYTFGSGTRLTVV.

This clone has a single count. V and J are TRBV4-2 and TRBJ2-7; TRBD2 aligns across 9 bases. Unmatched junction bases numbered 9, after V lost 0 bases and J lost 0 bases. The CDR3 totals 18 residues. Looked up from germline, CDR1 is LGHNA and CDR2 is YNFKEQ. The chain's CDR3 is CASSQEVASGIRSYEQYF. CDR3 coding DNA: TGTGCCAGCAGCCAAGAAGTGGCTAGCGGGATCCGCTCCTACGAGCAGTACTTC.

This clone has at least ten counts. The chain joins TRBV2 to TRBJ2-1; the match to TRBD2 covers 8 bases. The CDR3 covers 15 residues. Germline V gene lookup returns CDR1 SNHLY and CDR2 FYNNEI. V lost 2 bases and J lost 15; bases outside the gene matches: 15. For the CDR3, the DNA is TGTGCCAGCAGTGAACGGTGGCTAGCGGGTCCATCCCGGTTCTTC. As protein: CASSERWLAGPSRFF.

The V and J genes are TRBV9 and TRBJ2-5; D remains unclear. Germline CDR1 is SGDLS and CDR2 is YYNGEE. There are 14 residues in the CDR3. V shed 0 bases and J shed 1 base, with 7 bases lying between them. In nucleotides, the CDR3 is TGTGCCAGCAGCGTAGACAGTAGCCAAGAGACCCAGTACTTC. Residues: CASSVDSSQETQYF.

The gene calls are TRBV19 and TRBJ2-7; possibly TRBD1 for D (6 bases). This CDR3 comprises 12 residues. V shed 10 bases and J shed 3 bases, with 13 bases lying between them. The germline V gene has CDR1 LNHDA and CDR2 SQIVND (reference sequence). CDR3 residues: CATADRFYEQYF. For the CDR3, the DNA is TGTGCCACCGCGGACAGATTCTACGAGCAGTACTTC. Filled out from reference TRBV19 and TRBJ2-7, the complete variable domain reads DGGITQSPKYLFRKEGQNVTLSCEQNLNHDAMYWYRQDPGQGLRLIYYSQIVNDFQKGDIAEGYSVSREKKESFPLTVTSAQKNPTAFYLCATADRFYEQYFGPGTRLTVT.

The rearrangement joins TRBV28 to TRBJ2-7; D is perhaps TRBD2 (6 bases). This CDR3 is built from 13 residues. The ends were cut back, 7 bases at V and 5 bases at J, with 15 bases in the middle. Germline V CDR1 and CDR2: MDHEN, SYDVKM. In DNA form, the CDR3 reads TGTGCCAGCACTCTGACTAGTCCCGACGAGCAGTACTTC. Encoded protein: CASTLTSPDEQYF.

This chain links TRBV6-5 with TRBJ2-1, with D perhaps matching TRBD1 (6 bases). Trimming stripped 2 bases from V and 4 bases from J, with 9 bases between. The CDR3 runs to 14 residues. Germline assignment: CDR1 MNHEY and CDR2 SVGAGI. This CDR3 is CASSYGDKYNEQFF. DNA of the CDR3: TGTGCCAGCAGTTACGGGGACAAATACAATGAGCAGTTCTTC.